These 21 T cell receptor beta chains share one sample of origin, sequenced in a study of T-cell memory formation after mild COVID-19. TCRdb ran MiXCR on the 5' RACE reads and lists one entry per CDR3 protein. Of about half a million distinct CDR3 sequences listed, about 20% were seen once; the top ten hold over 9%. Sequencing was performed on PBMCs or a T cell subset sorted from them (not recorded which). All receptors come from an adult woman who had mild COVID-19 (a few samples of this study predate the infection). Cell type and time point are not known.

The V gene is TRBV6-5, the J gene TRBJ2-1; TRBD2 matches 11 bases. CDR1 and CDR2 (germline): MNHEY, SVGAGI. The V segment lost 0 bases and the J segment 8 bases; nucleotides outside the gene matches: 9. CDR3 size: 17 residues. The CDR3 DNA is TGTGCCAGCAGTTACTCAACTAGCGGGAGTTCTTTCTATGAGCAGTTCTTC. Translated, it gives CASSYSTSGSSFYEQFF.

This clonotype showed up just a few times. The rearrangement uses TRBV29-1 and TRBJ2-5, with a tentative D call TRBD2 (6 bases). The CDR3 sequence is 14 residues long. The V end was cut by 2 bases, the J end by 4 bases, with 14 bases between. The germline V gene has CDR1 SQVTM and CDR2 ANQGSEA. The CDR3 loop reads CSVEILGGLETQYF. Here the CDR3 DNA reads TGCAGCGTTGAAATTCTTGGAGGGCTAGAGACCCAGTACTTC.

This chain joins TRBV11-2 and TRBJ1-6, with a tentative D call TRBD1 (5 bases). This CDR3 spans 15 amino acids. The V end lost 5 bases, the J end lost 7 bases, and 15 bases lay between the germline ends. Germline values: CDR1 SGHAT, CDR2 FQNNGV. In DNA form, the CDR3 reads TGTGCCAGCAGCGGCATTCGGGGCCGGAATTCACCCCTCCACTTT. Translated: CASSGIRGRNSPLHF.

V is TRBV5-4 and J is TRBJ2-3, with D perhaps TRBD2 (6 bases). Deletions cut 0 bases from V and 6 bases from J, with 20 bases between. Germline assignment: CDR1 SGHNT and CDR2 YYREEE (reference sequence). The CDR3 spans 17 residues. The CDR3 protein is CASSLGSGLTGKDTQYF. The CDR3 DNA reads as TGTGCCAGCAGCTTGGGGTCCGGACTAACGGGGAAGGATACGCAGTATTTT.

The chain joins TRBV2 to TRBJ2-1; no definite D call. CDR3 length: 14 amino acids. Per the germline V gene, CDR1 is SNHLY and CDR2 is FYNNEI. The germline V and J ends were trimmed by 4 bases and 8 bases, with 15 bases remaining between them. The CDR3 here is CASSGAIPRDEQFF. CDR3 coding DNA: TGTGCCAGCAGTGGGGCTATTCCTAGGGATGAGCAGTTCTTC.

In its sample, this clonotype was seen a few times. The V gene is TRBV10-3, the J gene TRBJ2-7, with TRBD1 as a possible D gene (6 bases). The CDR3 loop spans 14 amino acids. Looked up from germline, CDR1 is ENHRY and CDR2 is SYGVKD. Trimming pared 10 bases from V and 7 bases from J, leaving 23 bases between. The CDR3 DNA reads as TGTGCCACCCGGGACACAGAGGATATTGGGGAGCAGTACTTC. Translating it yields CATRDTEDIGEQYF.

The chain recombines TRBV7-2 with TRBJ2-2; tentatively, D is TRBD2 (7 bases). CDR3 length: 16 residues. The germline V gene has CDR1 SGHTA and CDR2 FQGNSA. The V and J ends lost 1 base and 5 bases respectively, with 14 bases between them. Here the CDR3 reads CASSLVIGGATGELFF. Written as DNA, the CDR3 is TGTGCCAGCAGCTTAGTTATAGGGGGGGCAACCGGGGAGCTGTTTTTT.

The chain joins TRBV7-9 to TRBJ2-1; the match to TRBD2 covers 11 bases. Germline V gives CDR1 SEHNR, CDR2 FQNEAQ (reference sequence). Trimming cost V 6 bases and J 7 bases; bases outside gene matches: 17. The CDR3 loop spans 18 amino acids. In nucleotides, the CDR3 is TGTGCCAGCAGTTATACCCCACTAGCGGGAGAAAGTAATAATGAGCAGTTCTTC. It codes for CASSYTPLAGESNNEQFF.

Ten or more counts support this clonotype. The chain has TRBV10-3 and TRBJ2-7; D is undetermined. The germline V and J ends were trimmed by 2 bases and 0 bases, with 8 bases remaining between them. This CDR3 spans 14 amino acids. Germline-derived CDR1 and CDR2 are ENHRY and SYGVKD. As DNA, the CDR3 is TGTGCCATCAGTGAGGGCAGGTCCTCCTACGAGCAGTACTTC. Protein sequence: CAISEGRSSYEQYF.

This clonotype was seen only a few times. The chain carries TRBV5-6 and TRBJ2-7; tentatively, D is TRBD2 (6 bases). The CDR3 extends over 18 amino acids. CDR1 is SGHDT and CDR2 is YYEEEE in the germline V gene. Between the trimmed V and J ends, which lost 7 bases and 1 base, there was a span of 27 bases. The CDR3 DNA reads TGTGCCAGCGGATTTGGAGGGAGACAGAACACCTTTTCCTACGAGCAGTACTTC. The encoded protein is CASGFGGRQNTFSYEQYF.

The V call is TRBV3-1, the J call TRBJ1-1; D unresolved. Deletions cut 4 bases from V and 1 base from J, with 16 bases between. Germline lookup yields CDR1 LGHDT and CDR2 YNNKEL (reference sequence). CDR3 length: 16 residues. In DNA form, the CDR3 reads TGTGCCAGCAGCCCCCAACACCAGGCCCCGAACACTGAAGCTTTCTTT. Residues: CASSPQHQAPNTEAFF.

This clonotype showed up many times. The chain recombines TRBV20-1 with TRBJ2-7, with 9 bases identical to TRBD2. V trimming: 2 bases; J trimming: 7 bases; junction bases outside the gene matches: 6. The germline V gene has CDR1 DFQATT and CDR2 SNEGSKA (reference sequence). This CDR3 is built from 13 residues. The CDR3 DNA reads TGCAGTGCTAGATCCCTAGCGGGGTGGGAGCAGTACTTC. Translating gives CSARSLAGWEQYF.

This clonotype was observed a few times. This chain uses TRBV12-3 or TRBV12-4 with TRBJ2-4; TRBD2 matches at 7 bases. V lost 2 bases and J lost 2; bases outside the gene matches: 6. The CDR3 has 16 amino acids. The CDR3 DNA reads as TGTGCCAGCAGTTTAACCGGCGGGAGAACCAAAAACATTCAGTACTTC. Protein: CASSLTGGRTKNIQYF.

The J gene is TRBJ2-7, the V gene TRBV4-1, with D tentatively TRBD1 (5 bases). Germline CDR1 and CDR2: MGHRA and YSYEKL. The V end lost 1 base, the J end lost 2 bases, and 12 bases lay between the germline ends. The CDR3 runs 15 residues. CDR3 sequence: CASSQVSQGTYEQYF. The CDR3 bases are TGCGCCAGCAGCCAAGTTTCGCAGGGAACCTACGAGCAGTACTTC.

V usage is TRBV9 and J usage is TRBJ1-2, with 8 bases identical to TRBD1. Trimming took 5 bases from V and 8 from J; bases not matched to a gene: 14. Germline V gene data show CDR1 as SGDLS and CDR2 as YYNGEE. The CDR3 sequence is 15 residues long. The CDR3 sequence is CASRSPGTGYAGYTF. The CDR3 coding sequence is TGTGCCAGCAGAAGTCCCGGGACAGGCTACGCGGGCTACACCTTC.

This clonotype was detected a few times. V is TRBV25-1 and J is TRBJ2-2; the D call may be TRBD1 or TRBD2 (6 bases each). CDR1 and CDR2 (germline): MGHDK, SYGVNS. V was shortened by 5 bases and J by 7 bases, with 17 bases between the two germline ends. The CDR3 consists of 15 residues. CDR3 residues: CASSKGGRSGGELFF. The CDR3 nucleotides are TGTGCCAGCAGTAAGGGGGGAAGGTCAGGCGGGGAGCTGTTTTTT.

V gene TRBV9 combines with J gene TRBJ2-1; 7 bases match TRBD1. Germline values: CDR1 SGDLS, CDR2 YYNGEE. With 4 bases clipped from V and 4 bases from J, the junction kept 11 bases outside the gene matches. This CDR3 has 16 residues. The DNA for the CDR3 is TGTGCCAGCAGCACACCTCCGGGACAGATTTACAATGAGCAGTTCTTC. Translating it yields CASSTPPGQIYNEQFF. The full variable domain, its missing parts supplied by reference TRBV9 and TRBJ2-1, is DSGVTQTPKHLITATGQRVTLRCSPRSGDLSVYWYQQSLDQGLQFLIQYYNGEERAKGNILERFSAQQFPDLHSELNLSSLELGDSALYFCASSTPPGQIYNEQFFGPGTRLTVL.

CDR3 DNA: TGCAGCGTTGGGCGGACAGTTGGCTACGAGCAGTACTTC. Translating it yields CSVGRTVGYEQYF. V usage is TRBV29-1 and J usage is TRBJ2-7; tentatively, D is TRBD1 (6 bases). The ends were cut back, 4 bases at V and 3 bases at J, with 13 bases in the middle. Germline CDR1 reads SQVTM; CDR2 reads ANQGSEA. The CDR3 has 13 residues.

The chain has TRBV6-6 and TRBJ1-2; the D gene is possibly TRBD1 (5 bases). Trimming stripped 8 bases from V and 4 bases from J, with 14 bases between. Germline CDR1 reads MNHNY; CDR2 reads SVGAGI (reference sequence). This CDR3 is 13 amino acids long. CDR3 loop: CASVQGRGYGYTF. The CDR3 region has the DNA TGTGCCAGCGTTCAGGGTCGGGGCTATGGCTACACCTTC.

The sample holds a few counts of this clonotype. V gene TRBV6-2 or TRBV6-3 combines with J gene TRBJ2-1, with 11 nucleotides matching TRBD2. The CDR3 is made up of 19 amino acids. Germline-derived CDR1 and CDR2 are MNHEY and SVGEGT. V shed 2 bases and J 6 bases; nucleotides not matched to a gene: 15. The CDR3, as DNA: TGTGCCAGCAGTTACCGGGCTGGCGCTAGCGGGAGGATCCTCAATGAGCAGTTCTTC. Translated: CASSYRAGASGRILNEQFF.

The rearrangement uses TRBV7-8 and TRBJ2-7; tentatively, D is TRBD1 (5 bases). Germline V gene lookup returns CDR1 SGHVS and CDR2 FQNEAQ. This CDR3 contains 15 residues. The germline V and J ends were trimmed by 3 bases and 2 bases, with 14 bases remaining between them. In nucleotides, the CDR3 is TGTGCCAGCAGCTTCCCTTGGGGCAGTGCCTACGAGCAGTACTTC. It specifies CASSFPWGSAYEQYF.